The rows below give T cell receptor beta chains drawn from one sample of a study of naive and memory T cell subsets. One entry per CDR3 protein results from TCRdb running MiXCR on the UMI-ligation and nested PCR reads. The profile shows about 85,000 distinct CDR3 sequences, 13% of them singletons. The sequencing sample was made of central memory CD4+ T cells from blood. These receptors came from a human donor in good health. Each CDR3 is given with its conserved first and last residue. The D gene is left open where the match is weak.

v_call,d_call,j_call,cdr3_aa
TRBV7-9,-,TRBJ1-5,CASSQDSHQPQHF
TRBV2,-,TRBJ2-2,CASSESSRSGELFF
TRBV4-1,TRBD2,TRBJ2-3,CATKSGSDTDTQYF
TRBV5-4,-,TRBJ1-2,CASSLDISAGGYTF
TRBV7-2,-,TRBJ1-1,CASSLIQGATEAFF
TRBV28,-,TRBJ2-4,CASSSWDIQYF
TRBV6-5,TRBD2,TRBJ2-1,CASSYTTSWAYNEQFF
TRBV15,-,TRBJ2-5,CATSRGPEAQETQYF
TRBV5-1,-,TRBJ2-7,CASSALGHHYEQYF
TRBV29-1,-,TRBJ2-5,CSVAPGQETQYF
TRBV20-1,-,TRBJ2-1,CSARGIQRAYNEQFF
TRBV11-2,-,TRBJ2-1,CASSLVPYRTTHNEQFF
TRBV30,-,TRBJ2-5,CAWSSGKETQYF
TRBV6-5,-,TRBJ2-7,CASRSPRLYEQYF
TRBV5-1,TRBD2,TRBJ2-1,CASSLAAREGYNEQFF
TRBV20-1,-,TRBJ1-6,CSAVTGESPLHF
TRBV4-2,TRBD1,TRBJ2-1,CASSSQRTGARLEQFF
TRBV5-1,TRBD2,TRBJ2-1,CASSSTSGASYNEQFF
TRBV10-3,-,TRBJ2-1,CATGLNYNEQFF
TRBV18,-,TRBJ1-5,CASSPQFSGPGGPQHF
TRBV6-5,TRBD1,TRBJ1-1,CASGTGGTEAFF
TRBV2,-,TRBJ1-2,CASSEEGRSGYTF
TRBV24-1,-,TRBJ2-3,CATSDSQRKEADTQYF
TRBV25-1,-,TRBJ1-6,CASSELSGNNSPLHF
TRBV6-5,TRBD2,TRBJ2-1,CASTRGGSSNEQFF
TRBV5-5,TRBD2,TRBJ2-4,CASSLVPSGRLDIQYF
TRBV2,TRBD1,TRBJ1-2,CASSSNRGVYGYTF
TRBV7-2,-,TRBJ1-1,CASSLATGWNTEAFF